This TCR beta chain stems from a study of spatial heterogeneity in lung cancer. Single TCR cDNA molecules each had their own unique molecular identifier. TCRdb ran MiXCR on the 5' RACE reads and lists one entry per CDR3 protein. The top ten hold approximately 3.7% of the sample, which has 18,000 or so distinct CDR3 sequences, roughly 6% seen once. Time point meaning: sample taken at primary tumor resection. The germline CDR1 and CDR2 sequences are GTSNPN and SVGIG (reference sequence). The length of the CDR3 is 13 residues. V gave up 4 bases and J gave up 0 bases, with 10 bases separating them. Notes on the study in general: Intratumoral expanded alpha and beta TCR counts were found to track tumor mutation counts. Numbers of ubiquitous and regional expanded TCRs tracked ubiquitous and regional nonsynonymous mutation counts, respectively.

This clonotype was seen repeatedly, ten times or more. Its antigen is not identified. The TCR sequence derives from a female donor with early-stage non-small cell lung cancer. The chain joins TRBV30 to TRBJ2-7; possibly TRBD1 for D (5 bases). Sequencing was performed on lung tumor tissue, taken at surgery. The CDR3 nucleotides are TGTGCCTGGAATAGGGGTCGCTCCTACGAGCAGTACTTC. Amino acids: CAWNRGRSYEQYF.